Each of the 10 T cell receptor beta chains below was sequenced from the same sample in a study of shared clonotypes between healthy human individuals. Assay used: immunoSEQ multiplex PCR; TCRdb lists only in-frame clones, some missing. This repertoire shows some 680,000 clones, 55% to 85% found once; its top ten account for under 2%. Material: memory CD4+ T cells sorted from blood. The subset is: CD45RA-negative fraction. These receptors were collected from a woman in her 30s in good health.

The chain carries TRBV28 and TRBJ1-4; D is perhaps TRBD1 (6 bases). Germline loops: CDR1 MDHEN, CDR2 SYDVKM. The CDR3 totals 19 residues. V was shortened by 5 bases and J by 0 bases, with 22 bases between the two germline ends. The CDR3 protein is CASSTMTGYPFATNEKLFF. In nucleotides, the CDR3 is TGTGCCAGCAGTACGATGACAGGTTACCCTTTTGCAACTAATGAAAAACTGTTTTTT. The whole variable domain, remainder taken from reference TRBV28 and TRBJ1-4, is DVKVTQSSRYLVKRTGEKVFLECVQDMDHENMFWYRQDPGLGLRLIYFSYDVKMKEKGDIPEGYSVSREKKERFSLILESASTNQTSMYLCASSTMTGYPFATNEKLFFGSGTQLSVL.

This chain links TRBV10-3 with TRBJ2-7; D is possibly TRBD2 (7 bases). The CDR3 is made up of 14 amino acids. Germline values: CDR1 ENHRY, CDR2 SYGVKD. Trimming took off 10 bases at V and 1 base at J, with 17 bases between the two ends. The DNA of the CDR3 is TGTGCCACCTGGGGGGGTGGGACATCCTACGAGCAGTACTTC. It is translated as CATWGGGTSYEQYF.

This clone turned up a few times. This chain uses TRBV6-1 with TRBJ1-2; D gene uncertain. Trimming took 7 bases from V and 7 from J, leaving 16 bases between them. This CDR3 has 13 residues. Germline assignment: CDR1 MNHNS and CDR2 SASEGT. Here the CDR3 reads CASTKEGVTGYTF. CDR3 DNA: TGTGCCAGCACCAAAGAGGGTGTGACTGGCTACACCTTC.

V gene TRBV6-5 combines with J gene TRBJ2-5; 11 bases map to TRBD2. Germline V gene data show CDR1 as MNHEY and CDR2 as SVGAGI. The ends lost 7 bases at V and 6 bases at J; junction bases unmatched: 10. This CDR3 spans 15 amino acids. CDR3 bases: TGTGCCAGCACCCCGGCTAGCGGGAGGACACAGACCCAGTACTTC. This translates into CASTPASGRTQTQYF.

The rearrangement joins TRBV5-1 to TRBJ2-7; 9 bases align to TRBD2. This CDR3 contains 15 residues. With V trimmed by 3 bases and J by 4 bases, 8 bases remained unmatched. Per the germline V gene, CDR1 is SGHRS and CDR2 is YFSETQ. The CDR3 reads CASSSPGTSKYEQYF. As DNA, the CDR3 is TGCGCCAGCAGCTCTCCCGGGACTAGCAAATACGAGCAGTACTTC.

This chain links TRBV6-4 with TRBJ2-1; possibly TRBD2 for D (6 bases). Germline V gene lookup returns CDR1 MRHNA and CDR2 SNTAGT. The CDR3 has 16 residues. V was clipped by 4 bases and J by 3 bases, with 16 bases between them. The CDR3 protein is CASSVALATNYNEQFF. CDR3 nucleotides: TGTGCCAGCAGTGTTGCTCTAGCGACTAACTACAATGAGCAGTTCTTC.

In nucleotides, the CDR3 is TGTGCCAGCAGTTTTACAGGTTCTTCGTATACAGATACGCAGTATTTT. It yields the protein CASSFTGSSYTDTQYF. The rearrangement links TRBV27 to TRBJ2-3, with D perhaps TRBD1 (5 bases). Germline V gives CDR1 MNHEY, CDR2 SMNVEV (reference sequence). CDR3 length equals 16 residues. V was shortened by 3 bases and J by 3 bases, with 16 bases between the two germline ends.

The gene calls are TRBV2 and TRBJ1-2; 7 bases map to TRBD1. V was pared by 7 bases and J by 4 bases, with 12 bases of the junction left unmatched. Germline assignment: CDR1 SNHLY and CDR2 FYNNEI. This CDR3 has 15 residues. The CDR3 protein is CASTPDRFLFYGYTF. Written as DNA, the CDR3 is TGTGCCAGCACCCCGGACAGGTTTCTCTTCTATGGCTACACCTTC.

On this clone: Other DNA sequences in this specimen translate into the identical CDR3. The gene calls are TRBV28 and TRBJ1-1; the D is unclear. V shed 6 bases and J shed 4 bases, with 9 bases lying between them. Germline V lookup: CDR1 MDHEN, CDR2 SYDVKM. The CDR3 covers 12 residues. CDR3 nucleotide sequence: TGTGCCAGCAGCTCCGTAGCCACTGAAGCTTTCTTT. Translated, it gives CASSSVATEAFF.

The J gene is TRBJ2-5, the V gene TRBV5-1; 13 bases match TRBD2. Germline loops: CDR1 SGHRS, CDR2 YFSETQ. Losses at the gene ends were 4 bases for V and 2 bases for J; bases not matched to a gene: 5. CDR3 length equals 16 residues. The CDR3 DNA is TGCGCCAGCAGCGCCCCACTAGCGGGAGGGCAAGAGACCCAGTACTTC. Translation: CASSAPLAGGQETQYF.